A single sample gave rise to the 10 T cell receptor beta chains below, sequenced in a study of cytotoxic CD8 clonotypes in ibrutinib-treated CLL. Assay used: immunoSEQ multiplex PCR; TCRdb lists only in-frame clones, some missing. The sample lists roughly 220,000 clones, 75% to 85% occurring once. Sequencing used PBMCs, obtained after 12 months of ibrutinib treatment. These receptors originate from a human donor with chronic lymphocytic leukemia.

This chain connects TRBV6-6 to TRBJ2-7; D remains unclear. The CDR3 extends over 12 amino acids. Trimming shortened V by 7 bases and J by 5 bases, and 12 bases separated the two germline ends. Germline CDR1 reads MNHNY; CDR2 reads SVGAGI (reference sequence). CDR3 protein: CASNLEGNEQYF. CDR3 nucleotide sequence: TGTGCCAGCAACTTGGAAGGGAACGAGCAGTACTTC.

J is TRBJ2-7 and V is TRBV18; no firm D call. CDR1 and CDR2 from the germline V gene are KGHSH and LQKENI. This CDR3 region has 15 residues. V was clipped by 5 bases and J by 9 bases, with 23 bases between them. CDR3: CASSDVRADSGGQYF. The CDR3 nucleotides are TGTGCCAGCTCAGATGTCCGGGCCGACTCGGGTGGGCAGTACTTC.

This clone has a handful of counts. This chain connects TRBV7-8 to TRBJ2-3, with D possibly TRBD2 on 5 matching bases. There are 16 residues in the CDR3. V was cut by 1 base and J by 0 bases, with 11 bases left in between. Germline CDR1 SGHVS, CDR2 FQNEAQ. The CDR3 sequence: CASSLGAAVSTDTQYF. The DNA for the CDR3 is TGTGCCAGCAGCTTAGGGGCAGCGGTTAGCACAGATACGCAGTATTTT.

The J gene is TRBJ1-1, the V gene TRBV5-1; D call uncertain. The CDR3 is made up of 15 amino acids. V shed 0 bases and J shed 3 bases, with 12 bases lying between them. The germline V gene encodes CDR1 SGHRS and CDR2 YFSETQ. The CDR3 coding sequence is TGCGCCAGCAGCTTGGGTCCCGCCGGGGACACTGAAGCTTTCTTT. This encodes CASSLGPAGDTEAFF.

The genes are TRBV6-6 and TRBJ1-5; unclear D gene. The CDR3 runs to 16 residues. Germline-derived CDR1 and CDR2 are MNHNY and SVGAGI (reference sequence). Trimming took 0 bases from V and 0 from J, leaving 9 bases between them. The CDR3 coding sequence is TGTGCCAGCAGTTACTCACCAGAATATAGCAATCAGCCCCAGCATTTT. Protein product: CASSYSPEYSNQPQHF.

The chain links TRBV19 to TRBJ2-2; 8 bases are shared with TRBD2. Trimming removed 6 bases from V and 4 bases from J; junction bases left unmatched: 10. The CDR3 is 16 residues long. Germline values: CDR1 LNHDA, CDR2 SQIVND (reference sequence). CDR3: CASRQSGRGVTGELFF. The CDR3 region has the DNA TGTGCCAGTAGACAAAGCGGGAGAGGCGTCACCGGGGAGCTGTTTTTT.

This chain joins TRBV4-2 and TRBJ1-1, with D tentatively TRBD1 (6 bases). Germline CDR1 and CDR2: LGHNA and YNFKEQ. The length of the CDR3 is 15 residues. The V and J ends lost 5 bases and 1 base respectively, with 14 bases between them. DNA for the CDR3: TGTGCCAGCAGCTATATTCCGGGACAGAACACTGAAGCTTTCTTT. The encoded protein is CASSYIPGQNTEAFF.

V gene TRBV2 combines with J gene TRBJ2-2; D call uncertain. Germline CDR1 reads SNHLY; CDR2 reads FYNNEI. Trimming took 7 bases from V and 2 from J, leaving 8 bases between them. CDR3 size: 13 residues. The CDR3 coding sequence is TGTGCCAGCAAGTTAGAAAACACCGGGGAGCTGTTTTTT. As protein: CASKLENTGELFF.

This clone was recorded a few times. This chain uses TRBV7-6 with TRBJ2-7; unclear D gene. The CDR3 length is 13 residues. The germline V gene encodes CDR1 SGHVS and CDR2 FNYEAQ. Trimming took off 5 bases at V and 3 bases at J, with 11 bases between the two ends. CDR3 amino acids: CASSKQPFYEQYF. The CDR3 DNA sequence: TGTGCCAGCAGCAAACAGCCTTTCTACGAGCAGTACTTC.

The chain joins TRBV6-1 to TRBJ2-7; 8 bases are shared with TRBD2. The ends lost 8 bases at V and 7 bases at J; junction bases unmatched: 10. CDR1 and CDR2 from the germline V gene are MNHNS and SASEGT. The CDR3 runs 13 residues. The CDR3 DNA reads TGTGCCAGCGGCAATAGCGGGATGTTAGAGCAGTACTTC. Protein sequence: CASGNSGMLEQYF.